This note documents a single T cell receptor (beta chain) sequence. The antigen remains undetermined. The data belong to a study of cytomegalovirus exposure and HLA in healthy donors. Study-level findings and limits: Accurate prediction of HLA-A and HLA-B alleles (for most subjects) was reportedly achieved from TCR beta sequences.

13 Jbeta primers and 60 Vbeta primers were used for the PCR. Some clones are missing from TCRdb's copy, which holds only in-frame ones; the method was immunoSEQ multiplex PCR. The profile covers around 110,000 clones, with 70% to 75% appearing a single time and 1.5% to 2% taken by the ten largest. Trimming took 5 bases from V and 7 from J, leaving 12 bases between them. Germline V lookup: CDR1 LNHDA, CDR2 SQIVND (reference sequence). There are 14 residues in the CDR3. The origin of this receptor is a woman between 18 and 29 years old in good health and CMV-seronegative. The rearrangement links TRBV19 to TRBJ1-6; D unresolved. The specimen sequenced was PBMCs. CDR3 coding DNA: TGTGCCAGTAGTGAACAGATAGTGAATTCACCCCTCCACTTT. Amino acid sequence: CASSEQIVNSPLHF.